These 27 T cell receptor beta chains were sequenced from one sample in a study of cytomegalovirus exposure and HLA in healthy donors. It was with 60 Vbeta and 13 Jbeta primers that the PCR ran. Sequencing used immunoSEQ multiplex PCR; TCRdb keeps in-frame clones, though not all of them. The sample consists of around 160,000 clones, around three quarters of them appearing once. Material for sequencing was PBMCs. The source is a man aged 40-49 years in good health and CMV-seropositive.

The chain links TRBV11-2 to TRBJ2-4, with 10 nucleotides matching TRBD1. The CDR3 has 16 amino acids. In germline, CDR1 is SGHAT, CDR2 FQNNGV. Germline trimming cut 6 bases from V and 1 base from J; bases unmatched to any gene: 6. CDR3 sequence: CASRRAGQGAKNIQYF. The CDR3 DNA sequence: TGTGCCAGCAGACGGGCGGGACAGGGGGCCAAAAACATTCAGTACTTC.

The rearrangement joins TRBV28 to TRBJ2-3; a possible D gene is TRBD1 (6 bases). This CDR3 is built from 15 residues. Germline V gene sequence: CDR1 MDHEN, CDR2 SYDVKM. The V end lost 7 bases, the J end lost 4 bases, and 18 bases lay between the germline ends. The CDR3 protein is CASTPWGQGADTQYF. DNA of the CDR3: TGTGCCAGCACCCCATGGGGGCAGGGAGCAGATACGCAGTATTTT.

J is TRBJ2-1 and V is TRBV4-3; 10 positions agree with TRBD2. J was trimmed by 6 bases and V by 0 bases; bases with no gene match: 11. The germline V gene encodes CDR1 LGHNA and CDR2 YSLEER. The CDR3 runs to 18 residues. The CDR3 reads CASSQDLSLAGVGNEQFF. The CDR3 DNA is TGCGCCAGCAGCCAAGATTTAAGCCTAGCGGGAGTTGGCAATGAGCAGTTCTTC.

The table lists this clone with a count of one. This chain uses TRBV14 with TRBJ2-5; 10 nucleotides align to TRBD2. V shed 1 base and J 5 bases; nucleotides not matched to a gene: 4. This CDR3 is 15 amino acids long. Per germline, CDR1 SGHDN and CDR2 FVKESK. The DNA for the CDR3 is TGTGCCAGCAGCCAAGCCCTAGCGGGAGCTGAGACCCAGTACTTC. Its protein product is CASSQALAGAETQYF.

The chain is built from TRBV7-2 and TRBJ2-5; 8 nucleotides line up with TRBD1. The J call may be in error: the DNA end matches TRBJ2-7 better. Per the germline V gene, CDR1 is SGHTA and CDR2 is FQGNSA. CDR3 length equals 16 residues. CDR3 residues: CASSSTGQGGVYEQYF. CDR3 nucleotide sequence: TGTGCCAGCAGCTCAACAGGACAGGGCGGTGTGTACGAGCAGTACTTC.

This sequence joins TRBV28 and TRBJ2-4; D uncertain. V gave up 7 bases and J gave up 5 bases, with 21 bases separating them. Germline V gene sequence: CDR1 MDHEN, CDR2 SYDVKM. This CDR3 region has 16 residues. The CDR3 DNA is TGTGCCAGCACCCCTGCTGTCGGGTCGAGCCAAAACATTCAGTACTTC. Encoded protein: CASTPAVGSSQNIQYF.

The chain joins TRBV27 to TRBJ2-1; a weak D match, TRBD2 (7 bases). The germline CDR1 and CDR2 sequences are MNHEY and SMNVEV (reference sequence). V was clipped by 6 bases and J by 2 bases, with 11 bases between them. The CDR3 is 14 amino acids. The CDR3 DNA is TGTGCCAGCAGCCTGGGGGGGCCCTACAATGAGCAGTTCTTC. It specifies CASSLGGPYNEQFF.

This chain connects TRBV5-1 to TRBJ2-7, with TRBD1 identical over 8 bases. Unmatched junction bases numbered 5, after V lost 2 bases and J lost 1 base. Germline V gene data show CDR1 as SGHRS and CDR2 as YFSETQ. The CDR3 sequence is 15 residues long. The CDR3 sequence: CASSFSRQGSYEQYF. For the CDR3, the DNA is TGCGCCAGCAGCTTCTCTCGACAGGGGTCCTACGAGCAGTACTTC.

The CDR3 sequence is CASSLIRRSGTSRHSEQYF. The CDR3 bases are TGTGCCAGCAGCTTAATCCGGCGTTCCGGGACTAGCCGGCATAGCGAGCAGTACTTC. This chain uses TRBV11-1 with TRBJ2-7; 9 bases match TRBD2. Germline trimming cut 2 bases from V and 6 bases from J; bases unmatched to any gene: 20. The CDR3 has 19 residues. Looked up from germline, CDR1 is SGHAT and CDR2 is FQDESV (reference sequence).

This clone was seen a handful of times. The chain has TRBV28 and TRBJ2-5; a weak D match, TRBD1 (6 bases). V lost 10 bases to trimming and J lost 2 bases, with 17 bases between them. The V gene's germline CDR1 is MDHEN and CDR2 SYDVKM. This CDR3 comprises 14 residues. CDR3 DNA: TGTGCCATTACAGAGCGGACAGCACAAGAGACCCAGTACTTC. It translates to CAITERTAQETQYF.

The CDR3 nucleotides read TGCAGCGCCGGAGTTAGTGAGCAGTTCTTC. It specifies CSAGVSEQFF. The rearrangement uses TRBV29-1 and TRBJ2-1, with D unresolved. The CDR3 sequence is 10 residues long. The V gene's germline CDR1 is SQVTM and CDR2 ANQGSEA. The germline V and J ends were trimmed by 7 bases and 9 bases, with 10 bases remaining between them.

The J gene is TRBJ2-6, the V gene TRBV7-8, with 10 bases identical to TRBD2. CDR3 length: 17 residues. J lost 2 bases, V lost 0 bases, and 1 base had no gene match. From germline, CDR1 is SGHVS and CDR2 FQNEAQ. This chain's CDR3 is CASSLALAGAGANVLTF. CDR3 sequence (DNA): TGTGCCAGCAGCTTAGCCCTAGCGGGAGCTGGGGCCAACGTCCTGACTTTC.

The chain employs TRBV7-9 and TRBJ1-1; D may be TRBD1 (6 bases). The CDR3 covers 16 residues. Trimming pared 5 bases from V and 4 bases from J, leaving 20 bases between. From germline, CDR1 is SEHNR and CDR2 FQNEAQ (reference sequence). The CDR3 reads CASSMEEGRGGTEAFF. CDR3 in DNA: TGTGCCAGCAGCATGGAGGAGGGAAGGGGGGGCACTGAAGCTTTCTTT.

This clone was seen only once. The gene calls are TRBV6-1 and TRBJ1-5; TRBD1 might be the D (5 bases). CDR1 is MNHNS, CDR2 SASEGT, per germline. This CDR3 has 15 amino acids. Trimming left V 0 bases short and J 5 bases short, with 11 bases between. The CDR3 spells CASSEAWGEDQPQHF. In DNA, the CDR3 is TGTGCCAGCAGTGAAGCGTGGGGCGAGGATCAGCCCCAGCATTTT.

The chain combines TRBV30 with TRBJ2-5; 9 bases are a match to TRBD2. Trimming cost V 4 bases and J 7 bases; bases outside gene matches: 7. From germline, CDR1 is GTSNPN and CDR2 SVGIG (reference sequence). This CDR3 has 13 amino acids. The CDR3 loop reads CAWTSGTLGTQYF. CDR3 sequence (DNA): TGTGCCTGGACTAGCGGGACCTTGGGGACCCAGTACTTC.

In this sample, this clone turned up a few times. The rearrangement links TRBV4-3 to TRBJ2-3, with 9 bases matching TRBD2. The CDR3 is 15 residues long. Germline V lookup: CDR1 LGHNA, CDR2 YSLEER. The V and J ends lost 1 base and 5 bases, in that order; junction bases with no gene match: 4. The DNA for the CDR3 is TGCGCCAGCAGCCAAGGGGCTAGCGGGATAGATACGCAGTATTTT. Translating gives CASSQGASGIDTQYF.

The rearrangement links TRBV7-2 to TRBJ1-3; the D gene is possibly TRBD1 (6 bases). Trimming took off 6 bases at V and 8 bases at J, with 17 bases between the two ends. CDR1 is SGHTA, CDR2 FQGNSA, per germline. This CDR3 has 14 amino acids. The CDR3 DNA follows: TGTGCCAGCAGTCTTACAGGGCCCGGGGACACCATATATTTT. It yields the protein CASSLTGPGDTIYF.

This chain joins TRBV11-2 and TRBJ2-5; D remains ambiguous. CDR1 is SGHAT, CDR2 FQNNGV, per germline. V lost 1 base, J lost 1 base, and 7 bases lay in between. This CDR3 region has 14 residues. The CDR3 region has the DNA TGTGCCAGCAGCTTAGCTCCCAGCCAAGAGACCCAGTACTTC. Protein: CASSLAPSQETQYF.

The table lists this clone with a few counts. This CDR3 is CSVEEMLPDRGQFF. CDR3 coding DNA: TGCAGCGTTGAAGAAATGCTACCTGACAGGGGGCAGTTCTTC. The J gene is TRBJ2-1, the V gene TRBV29-1, with 8 bases identical to TRBD1. V gave up 0 bases and J gave up 12 bases; unmatched junction bases: 10. The CDR3 has 14 amino acids. Germline V gives CDR1 SQVTM, CDR2 ANQGSEA.

This chain joins TRBV5-1 and TRBJ1-1; 8 bases map to TRBD1. The CDR3 has 13 residues. Germline trimming cut 4 bases from V and 6 bases from J; bases unmatched to any gene: 5. Germline CDR1 and CDR2: SGHRS and YFSETQ. The CDR3 nucleotides read TGCGCCAGCAGCAGACAGGGGAGCGCTGAAGCTTTCTTT. Encoded protein: CASSRQGSAEAFF.

The gene calls are TRBV2 and TRBJ2-5; 8 bases line up with TRBD1. Germline values: CDR1 SNHLY, CDR2 FYNNEI. This CDR3 is 13 amino acids long. V lost 6 bases to trimming and J lost 6 bases; unmatched junction nucleotides: 6. CDR3 residues: CASSKQGGQTQYF. CDR3 DNA: TGTGCCAGCAGCAAACAGGGGGGTCAGACCCAGTACTTC.

This sequence joins TRBV21-1 and TRBJ2-3; the table's D call, TRBD1, has no DNA check behind it. TRBV21-1 is a listed pseudogene. The CDR3 is 14 amino acids. As DNA, the CDR3 is TGTGCCAGCAGCCCACAGGGGGGTGAGGATACGCAGTATTTT. Its protein is CASSPQGGEDTQYF.

Remarks on this clone: Other DNA variants within this sample encode the same CDR3. This rearrangement joins TRBV5-1 to TRBJ2-2; TRBD2 aligns across 10 bases. Losses at the gene ends were 1 base for V and 5 bases for J; bases not matched to a gene: 2. CDR1 and CDR2 (germline): SGHRS, YFSETQ. The CDR3 length is 15 residues. CDR3 bases: TGCGCCAGCAGCTTGCTAGCGGGAGCTACCGGGGAGCTGTTTTTT. This translates into CASSLLAGATGELFF. The full variable domain, rest sourced from reference TRBV5-1 and TRBJ2-2, is KAGVTQTPRYLIKTRGQQVTLSCSPISGHRSVSWYQQTPGQGLQFLFEYFSETQRNKGNFPGRFSGRQFSNSRSEMNVSTLELGDSALYLCASSLLAGATGELFFGEGSRLTVL.

In this sample, this clone turned up a few times. V is TRBV7-8 and J is TRBJ1-1; TRBD1 aligns across 7 bases. Looked up from germline, CDR1 is SGHVS and CDR2 is FQNEAQ. The V segment lost 2 bases and the J segment 14 bases; nucleotides outside the gene matches: 14. The CDR3 covers 14 residues. CDR3 residues: CASSLRYRGRPEFF. CDR3 bases: TGTGCCAGCAGCTTACGTTACAGGGGTAGGCCAGAATTCTTT.

V usage is TRBV7-9 and J usage is TRBJ2-1; the D gene is possibly TRBD2 (6 bases). Trimming removed 3 bases from V and 3 bases from J, with 12 bases in between. CDR3 length: 15 residues. CDR1 is SEHNR, CDR2 FQNEAQ, per germline (reference sequence). The CDR3 protein is CASSFFSGLYNEQFF. In nucleotides, the CDR3 is TGTGCCAGCAGCTTTTTCAGCGGGCTCTACAATGAGCAGTTCTTC.

The V gene is TRBV7-2, the J gene TRBJ1-2; D is unclear. Germline V CDR1 and CDR2: SGHTA, FQGNSA. The V gene lost 5 bases and the J gene lost 3 bases, with 13 bases spanning the gap. This CDR3 comprises 14 residues. The CDR3 loop reads CASSPGDGYYGYTF. The DNA of the CDR3 is TGTGCCAGCAGCCCCGGAGACGGGTACTATGGCTACACCTTC.

The chain links TRBV7-2 to TRBJ1-4, with 11 bases lining up with TRBD1. Trimming removed 5 bases from V and 8 bases from J; junction bases left unmatched: 10. This CDR3 is built from 16 residues. CDR1 is SGHTA and CDR2 is FQGNSA in the germline V gene. CDR3 sequence: CASSRTGGSGMEKLFF. The DNA for the CDR3 is TGTGCCAGCAGCCGGACAGGGGGCTCCGGGATGGAAAAACTGTTTTTT.